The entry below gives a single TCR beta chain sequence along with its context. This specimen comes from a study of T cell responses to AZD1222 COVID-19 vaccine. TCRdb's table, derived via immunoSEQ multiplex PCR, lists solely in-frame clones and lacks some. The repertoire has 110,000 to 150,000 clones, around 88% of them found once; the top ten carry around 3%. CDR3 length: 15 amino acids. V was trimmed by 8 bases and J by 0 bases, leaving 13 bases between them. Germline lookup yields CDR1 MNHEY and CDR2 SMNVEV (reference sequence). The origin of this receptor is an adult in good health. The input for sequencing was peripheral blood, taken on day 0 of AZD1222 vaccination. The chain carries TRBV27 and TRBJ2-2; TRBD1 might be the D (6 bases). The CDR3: CASPRDTTNTGELFF. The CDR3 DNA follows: TGTGCCAGCCCCCGGGACACCACGAACACCGGGGAGCTGTTTTTT.